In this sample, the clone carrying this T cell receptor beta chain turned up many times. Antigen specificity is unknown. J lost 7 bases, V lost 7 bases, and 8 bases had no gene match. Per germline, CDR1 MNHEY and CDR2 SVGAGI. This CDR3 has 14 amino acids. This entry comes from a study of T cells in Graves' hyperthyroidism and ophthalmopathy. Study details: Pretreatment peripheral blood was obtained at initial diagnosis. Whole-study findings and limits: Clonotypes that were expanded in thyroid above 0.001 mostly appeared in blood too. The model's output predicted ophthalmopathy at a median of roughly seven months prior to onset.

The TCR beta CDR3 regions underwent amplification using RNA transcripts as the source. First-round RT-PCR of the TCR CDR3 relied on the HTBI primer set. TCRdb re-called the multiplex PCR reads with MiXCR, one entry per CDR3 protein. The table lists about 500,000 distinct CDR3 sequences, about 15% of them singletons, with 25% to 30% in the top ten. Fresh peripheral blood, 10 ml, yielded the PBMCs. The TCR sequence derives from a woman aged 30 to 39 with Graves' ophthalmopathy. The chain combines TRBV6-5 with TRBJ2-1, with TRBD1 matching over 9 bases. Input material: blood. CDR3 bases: TGTGCCAGCAACGTCGGACAGGGGTGGAATGAGCAGTTCTTC. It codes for CASNVGQGWNEQFF.